This T cell receptor beta chain was identified in a study of cytotoxic CD8 clonotypes in ibrutinib-treated CLL. Study as a whole: Of a cohort that held some 10 relapsed/refractory and roughly 14 treatment-naive patients, under 18 were IGHV unmutated. Following treatment for a median around 13 months, range 6 to 36, response samples were then taken.

The assay was immunoSEQ multiplex PCR, and TCRdb's table has in-frame clones only and misses some. The table includes 270,000 or so clones, more than 70% detected once. This CDR3 region has 13 residues. Trimming left V 3 bases short and J 8 bases short, with 13 bases between. Germline assignment: CDR1 KGHSH and CDR2 LQKENI. The J gene is TRBJ1-2, the V gene TRBV18; D is ambiguous. This sequence originates from a human donor with chronic lymphocytic leukemia. Sequenced material: PBMCs, taken at disease progression, from a patient treated with ibrutinib. The CDR3 sequence is CASSPPDLGGYTF. DNA for the CDR3: TGTGCCAGCTCACCTCCGGACCTGGGAGGCTACACCTTC.